This T cell receptor (beta chain) was sequenced during a study of blood T cell repertoires in COVID-19. Study context: Spain, Italy and the United States supplied samples that represented acute and convalescent COVID-19. PBMCs, B-cell-depleted T cells, or T cells were the source of the cDNA or gDNA that made up the material.

The Seattle site enrolled patients during active infection and followed them longitudinally. How the authors handled the data: Researchers report that nucleated cell counts were estimated from reference gene primer amplification. Data came from immunoSEQ multiplex PCR; TCRdb stores just in-frame clones and leaves some out. The V and J calls and clone size are taken from that table; D and trimming were inferred from the DNA. The sample lists hundreds of thousands of clones; 80% to 90% were seen once. Germline CDR1 MGHRA, CDR2 YSYEKL. The CDR3 consists of 15 residues. Trimming stripped 0 bases from V and 7 bases from J, with 10 bases between.

The source is a woman aged 60 to 75 with COVID-19, enrolled during active disease. The V gene is TRBV4-1, the J gene TRBJ1-6; D perhaps matches TRBD1 (5 bases). The material sequenced was peripheral blood. CDR3 residues: CASSQEGLGNSPLHF. The CDR3 DNA sequence: TGCGCCAGCAGCCAAGAGGGGCTAGGGAATTCACCCCTCCACTTT.